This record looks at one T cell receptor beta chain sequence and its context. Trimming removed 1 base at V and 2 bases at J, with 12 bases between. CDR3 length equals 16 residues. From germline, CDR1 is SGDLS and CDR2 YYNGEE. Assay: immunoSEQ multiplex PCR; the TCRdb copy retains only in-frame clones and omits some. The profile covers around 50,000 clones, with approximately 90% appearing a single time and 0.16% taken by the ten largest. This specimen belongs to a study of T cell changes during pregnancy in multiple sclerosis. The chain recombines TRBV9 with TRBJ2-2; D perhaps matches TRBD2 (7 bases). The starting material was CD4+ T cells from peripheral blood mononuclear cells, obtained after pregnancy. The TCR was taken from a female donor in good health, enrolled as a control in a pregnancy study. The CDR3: CASSVRGGHNTGELFF. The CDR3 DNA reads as TGTGCCAGCAGCGTAAGGGGGGGGCATAACACCGGGGAGCTGTTTTTT. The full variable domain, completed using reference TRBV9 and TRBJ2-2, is DSGVTQTPKHLITATGQRVTLRCSPRSGDLSVYWYQQSLDQGLQFLIQYYNGEERAKGNILERFSAQQFPDLHSELNLSSLELGDSALYFCASSVRGGHNTGELFFGEGSRLTVL.